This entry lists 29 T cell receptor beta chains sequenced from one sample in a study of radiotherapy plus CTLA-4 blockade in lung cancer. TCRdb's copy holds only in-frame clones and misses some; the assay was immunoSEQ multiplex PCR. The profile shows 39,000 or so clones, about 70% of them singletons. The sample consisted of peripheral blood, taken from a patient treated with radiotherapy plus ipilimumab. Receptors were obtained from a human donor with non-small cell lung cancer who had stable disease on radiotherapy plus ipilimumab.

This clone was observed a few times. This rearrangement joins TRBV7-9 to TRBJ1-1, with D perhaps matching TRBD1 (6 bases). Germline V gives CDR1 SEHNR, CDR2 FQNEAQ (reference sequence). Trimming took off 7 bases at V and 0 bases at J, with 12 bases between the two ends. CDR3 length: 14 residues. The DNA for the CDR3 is TGTGCCAGCACACTGGGGGCTATGAACACTGAAGCTTTCTTT. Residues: CASTLGAMNTEAFF.

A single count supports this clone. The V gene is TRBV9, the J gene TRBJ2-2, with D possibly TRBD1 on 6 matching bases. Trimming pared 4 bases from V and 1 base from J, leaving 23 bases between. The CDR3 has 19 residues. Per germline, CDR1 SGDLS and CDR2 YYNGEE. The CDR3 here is CASSFPWPTGTLNTGELFF. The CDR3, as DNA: TGTGCCAGCAGCTTCCCCTGGCCCACAGGGACCCTGAACACCGGGGAGCTGTTTTTT.

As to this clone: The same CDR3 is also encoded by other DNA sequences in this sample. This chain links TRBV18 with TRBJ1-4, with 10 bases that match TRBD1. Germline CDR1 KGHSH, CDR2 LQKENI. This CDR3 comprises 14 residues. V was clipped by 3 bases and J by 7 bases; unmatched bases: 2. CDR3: CASSPTGGGEKLFF. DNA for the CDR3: TGTGCCAGCTCACCGACAGGGGGCGGTGAAAAACTGTTTTTT.

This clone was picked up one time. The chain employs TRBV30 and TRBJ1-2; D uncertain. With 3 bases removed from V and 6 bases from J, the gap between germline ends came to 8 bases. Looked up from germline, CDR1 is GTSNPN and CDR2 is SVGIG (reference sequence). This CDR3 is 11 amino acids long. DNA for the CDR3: TGTGCCTGGAGGGTCTGGGATGGCTACACCTTC. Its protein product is CAWRVWDGYTF.

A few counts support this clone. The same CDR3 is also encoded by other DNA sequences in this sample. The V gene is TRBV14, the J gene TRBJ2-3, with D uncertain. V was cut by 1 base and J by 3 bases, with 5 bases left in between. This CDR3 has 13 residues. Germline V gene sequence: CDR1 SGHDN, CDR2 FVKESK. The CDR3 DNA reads TGTGCCAGCAGCCAAGCGCTGACAGATACGCAGTATTTT. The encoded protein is CASSQALTDTQYF.

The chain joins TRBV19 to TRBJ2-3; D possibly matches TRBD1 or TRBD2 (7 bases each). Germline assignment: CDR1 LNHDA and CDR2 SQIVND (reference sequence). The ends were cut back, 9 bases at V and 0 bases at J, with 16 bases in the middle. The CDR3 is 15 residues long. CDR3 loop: CASRGGVTSTDTQYF. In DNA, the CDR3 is TGTGCCAGCAGGGGGGGAGTAACTAGCACAGATACGCAGTATTTT.

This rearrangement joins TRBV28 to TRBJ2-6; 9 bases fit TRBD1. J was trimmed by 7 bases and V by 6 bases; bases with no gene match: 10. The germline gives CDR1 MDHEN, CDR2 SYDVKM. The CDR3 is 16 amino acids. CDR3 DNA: TGTGCCAGCAGCCGAGGACAGGGGTTTCGAGCCAACGTCCTGACTTTC. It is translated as CASSRGQGFRANVLTF.

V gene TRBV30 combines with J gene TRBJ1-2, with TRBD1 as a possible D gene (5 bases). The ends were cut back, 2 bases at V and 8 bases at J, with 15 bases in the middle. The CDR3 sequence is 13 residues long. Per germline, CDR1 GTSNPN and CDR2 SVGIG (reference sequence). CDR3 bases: TGTGCCTGGAGTAGCCGGGGCGGGGGGGGCTACACCTTC. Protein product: CAWSSRGGGGYTF. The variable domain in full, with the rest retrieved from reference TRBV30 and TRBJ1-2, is SQTIHQWPATLVQPVGSPLSLECTVEGTSNPNLYWYRQAAGRGLQLLFYSVGIGQISSEVPQNLSASRPQDRQFILSSKKLLLSDSGFYLCAWSSRGGGGYTFGSGTRLTVV.

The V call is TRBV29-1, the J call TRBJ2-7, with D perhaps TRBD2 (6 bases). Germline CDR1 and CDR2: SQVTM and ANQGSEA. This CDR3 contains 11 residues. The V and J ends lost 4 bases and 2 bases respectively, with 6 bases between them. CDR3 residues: CSVGGAYEQYF. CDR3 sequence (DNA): TGCAGCGTTGGGGGGGCCTACGAGCAGTACTTC.

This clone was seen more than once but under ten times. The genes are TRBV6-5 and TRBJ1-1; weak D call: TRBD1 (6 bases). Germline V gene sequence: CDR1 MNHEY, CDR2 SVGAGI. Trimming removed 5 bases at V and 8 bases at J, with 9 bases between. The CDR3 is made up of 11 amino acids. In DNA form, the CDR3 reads TGTGCCAGCAGTACAGGGTTCGAAGCTTTCTTT. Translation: CASSTGFEAFF.

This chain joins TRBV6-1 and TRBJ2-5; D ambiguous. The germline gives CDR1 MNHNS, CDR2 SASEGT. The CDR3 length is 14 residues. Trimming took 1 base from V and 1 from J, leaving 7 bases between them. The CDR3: CASSEVNSQETQYF. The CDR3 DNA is TGTGCCAGCAGTGAAGTGAATAGCCAAGAGACCCAGTACTTC.

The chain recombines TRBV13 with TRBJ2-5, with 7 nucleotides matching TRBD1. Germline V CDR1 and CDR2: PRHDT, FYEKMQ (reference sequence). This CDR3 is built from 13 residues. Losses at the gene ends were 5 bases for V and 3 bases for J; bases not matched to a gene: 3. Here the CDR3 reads CASSEDREETQYF. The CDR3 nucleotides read TGTGCCAGCAGCGAAGACAGGGAAGAGACCCAGTACTTC.

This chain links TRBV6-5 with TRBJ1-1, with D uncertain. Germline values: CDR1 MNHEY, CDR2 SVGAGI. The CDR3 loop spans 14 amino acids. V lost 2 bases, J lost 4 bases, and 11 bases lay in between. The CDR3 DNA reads TGTGCCAGCAGTTACGGGCAGCTCAGCACTGAAGCTTTCTTT. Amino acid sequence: CASSYGQLSTEAFF.

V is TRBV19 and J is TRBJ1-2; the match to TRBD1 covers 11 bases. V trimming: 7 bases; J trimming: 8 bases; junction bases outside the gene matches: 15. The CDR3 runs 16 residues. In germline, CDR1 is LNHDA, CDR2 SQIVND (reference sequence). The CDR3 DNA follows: TGTGCCAGTACCGTGTTGCCCGGACAGGGGGCAGGGGGCTACACCTTC. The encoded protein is CASTVLPGQGAGGYTF. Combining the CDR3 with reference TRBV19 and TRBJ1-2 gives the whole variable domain DGGITQSPKYLFRKEGQNVTLSCEQNLNHDAMYWYRQDPGQGLRLIYYSQIVNDFQKGDIAEGYSVSREKKESFPLTVTSAQKNPTAFYLCASTVLPGQGAGGYTFGSGTRLTVV.

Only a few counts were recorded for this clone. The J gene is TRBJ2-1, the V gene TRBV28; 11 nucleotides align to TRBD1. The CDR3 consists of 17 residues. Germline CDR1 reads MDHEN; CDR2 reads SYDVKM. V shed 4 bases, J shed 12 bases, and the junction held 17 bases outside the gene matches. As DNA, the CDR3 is TGTGCCAGCAGTTCCGGGACAGGGGGAATTGGTCCCCAGGGGCAGTTCTTC. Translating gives CASSSGTGGIGPQGQFF.

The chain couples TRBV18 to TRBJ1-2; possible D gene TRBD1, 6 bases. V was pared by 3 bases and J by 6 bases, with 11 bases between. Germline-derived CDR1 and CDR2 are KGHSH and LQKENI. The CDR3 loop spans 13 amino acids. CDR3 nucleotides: TGTGCCAGCTCACCGGACAGTTCGGATGGCTACACCTTC. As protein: CASSPDSSDGYTF.

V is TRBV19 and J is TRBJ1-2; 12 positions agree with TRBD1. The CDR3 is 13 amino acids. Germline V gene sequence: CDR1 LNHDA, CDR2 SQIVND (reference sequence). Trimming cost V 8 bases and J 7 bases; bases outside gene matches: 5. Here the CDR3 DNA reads TGTGCCAGTGTGGGACAGGGGGCGAGTGGCTACACCTTC. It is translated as CASVGQGASGYTF.

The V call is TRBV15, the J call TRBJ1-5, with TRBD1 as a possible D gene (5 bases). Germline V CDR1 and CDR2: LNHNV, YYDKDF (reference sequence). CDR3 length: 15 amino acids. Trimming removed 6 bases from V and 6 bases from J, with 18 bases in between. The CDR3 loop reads CATSLDRGIGQPQHF. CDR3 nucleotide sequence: TGTGCCACCAGTCTCGACAGAGGGATTGGTCAGCCCCAGCATTTT.

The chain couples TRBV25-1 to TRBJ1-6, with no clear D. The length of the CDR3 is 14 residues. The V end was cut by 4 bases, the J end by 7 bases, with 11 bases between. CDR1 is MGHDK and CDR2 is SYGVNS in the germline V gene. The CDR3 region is CASSGTGWNSPLHF. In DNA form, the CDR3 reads TGTGCCAGCAGTGGAACGGGGTGGAATTCACCCCTCCACTTT.

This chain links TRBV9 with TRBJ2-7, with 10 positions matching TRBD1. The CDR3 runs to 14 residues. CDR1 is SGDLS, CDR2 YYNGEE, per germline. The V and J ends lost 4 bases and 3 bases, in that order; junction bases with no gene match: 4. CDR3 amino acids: CASSRTGGLYEQYF. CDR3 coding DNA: TGTGCCAGCAGCCGGACAGGGGGGCTCTACGAGCAGTACTTC.

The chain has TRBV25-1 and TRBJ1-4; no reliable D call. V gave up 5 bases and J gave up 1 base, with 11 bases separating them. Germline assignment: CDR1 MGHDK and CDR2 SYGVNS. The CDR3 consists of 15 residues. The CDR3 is CASSSKALTNEKLFF. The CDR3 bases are TGTGCCAGCAGTTCGAAGGCATTAACTAATGAAAAACTGTTTTTT.

The CDR3 region has the DNA TGTGCCAGTAGTATAGGACAGGGGAGCTCCTACGAGCAGTACGTC. As protein: CASSIGQGSSYEQYV. The gene calls are TRBV19 and TRBJ2-7; 8 bases match TRBD1. Germline CDR1 and CDR2: LNHDA and SQIVND (reference sequence). The CDR3 spans 15 residues. Trimming removed 1 base from V and 0 bases from J; junction bases left unmatched: 2.

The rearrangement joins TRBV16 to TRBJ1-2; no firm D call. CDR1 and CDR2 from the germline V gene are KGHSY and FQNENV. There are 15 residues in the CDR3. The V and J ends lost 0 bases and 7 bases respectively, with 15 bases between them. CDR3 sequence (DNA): TGTGCCAGCAGCCAATCGGCCATCTTAAAGGGTGGCTACACCTTC. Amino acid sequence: CASSQSAILKGGYTF.

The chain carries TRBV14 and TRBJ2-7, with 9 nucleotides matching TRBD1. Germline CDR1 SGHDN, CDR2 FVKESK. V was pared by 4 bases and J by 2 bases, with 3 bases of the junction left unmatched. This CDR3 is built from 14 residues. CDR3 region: CASSPTGGPYEQYF. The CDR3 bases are TGTGCCAGCAGCCCGACAGGGGGACCCTACGAGCAGTACTTC. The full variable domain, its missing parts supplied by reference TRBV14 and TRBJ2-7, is EAGVTQFPSHSVIEKGQTVTLRCDPISGHDNLYWYRRVMGKEIKFLLHFVKESKQDESGMPNNRFLAERTGGTYSTLKVQPAELEDSGVYFCASSPTGGPYEQYFGPGTRLTVT.

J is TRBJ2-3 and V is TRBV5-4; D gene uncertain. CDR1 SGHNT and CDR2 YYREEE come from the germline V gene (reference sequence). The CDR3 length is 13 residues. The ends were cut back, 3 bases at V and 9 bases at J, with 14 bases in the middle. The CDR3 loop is CASSSYVADTQYF. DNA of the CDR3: TGTGCCAGCAGCTCCTACGTAGCTGACACGCAGTATTTT.

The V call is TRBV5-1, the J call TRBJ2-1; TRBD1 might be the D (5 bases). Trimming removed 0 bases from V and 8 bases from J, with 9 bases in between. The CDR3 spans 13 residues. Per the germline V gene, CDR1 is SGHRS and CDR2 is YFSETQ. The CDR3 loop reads CASSLDRFDEQFF. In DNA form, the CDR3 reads TGCGCCAGCAGCTTGGACAGGTTCGATGAGCAGTTCTTC.

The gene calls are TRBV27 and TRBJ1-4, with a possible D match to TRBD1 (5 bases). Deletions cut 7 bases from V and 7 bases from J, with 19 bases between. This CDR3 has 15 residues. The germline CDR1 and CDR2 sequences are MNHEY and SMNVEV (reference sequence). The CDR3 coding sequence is TGTGCCAGCACCGACGTGGGGGGAAGGCCTGAAAAACTGTTTTTT. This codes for CASTDVGGRPEKLFF.

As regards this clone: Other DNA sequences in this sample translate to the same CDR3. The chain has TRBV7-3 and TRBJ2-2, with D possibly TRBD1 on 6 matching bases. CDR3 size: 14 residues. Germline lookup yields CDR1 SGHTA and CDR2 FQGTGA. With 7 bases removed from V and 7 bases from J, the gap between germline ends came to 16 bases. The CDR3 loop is CASNRGQGNGELFF. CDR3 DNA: TGTGCCAGCAACCGAGGGCAGGGGAACGGGGAGCTGTTTTTT.

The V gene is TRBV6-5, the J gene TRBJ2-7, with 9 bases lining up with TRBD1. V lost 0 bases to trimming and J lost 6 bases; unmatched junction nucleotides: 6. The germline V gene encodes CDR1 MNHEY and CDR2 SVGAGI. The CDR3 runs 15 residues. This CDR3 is CASSYSGQGFGEQYF. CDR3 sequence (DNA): TGTGCCAGCAGTTACTCCGGACAGGGGTTCGGCGAGCAGTACTTC.